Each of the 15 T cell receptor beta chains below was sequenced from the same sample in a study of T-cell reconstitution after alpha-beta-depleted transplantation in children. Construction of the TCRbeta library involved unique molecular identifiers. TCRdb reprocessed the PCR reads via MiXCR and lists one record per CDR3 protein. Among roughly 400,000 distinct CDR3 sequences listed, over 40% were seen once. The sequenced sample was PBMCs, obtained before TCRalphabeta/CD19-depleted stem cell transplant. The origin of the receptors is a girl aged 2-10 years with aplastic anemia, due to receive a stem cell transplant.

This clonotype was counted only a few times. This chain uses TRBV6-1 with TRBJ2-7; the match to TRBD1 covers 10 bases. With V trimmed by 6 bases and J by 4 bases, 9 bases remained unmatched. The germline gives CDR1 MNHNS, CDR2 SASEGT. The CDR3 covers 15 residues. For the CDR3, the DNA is TGTGCCAGCAGCCCAACCGGGACAGGGGAATACGAGCAGTACTTC. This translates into CASSPTGTGEYEQYF.

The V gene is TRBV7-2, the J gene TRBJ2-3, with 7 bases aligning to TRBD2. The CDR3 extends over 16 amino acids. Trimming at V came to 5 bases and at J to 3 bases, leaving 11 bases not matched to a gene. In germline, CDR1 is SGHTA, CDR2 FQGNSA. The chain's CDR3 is CASSPIGGRITDTQYF. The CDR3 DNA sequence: TGTGCCAGCAGCCCCATCGGCGGGAGAATTACAGATACGCAGTATTTT.

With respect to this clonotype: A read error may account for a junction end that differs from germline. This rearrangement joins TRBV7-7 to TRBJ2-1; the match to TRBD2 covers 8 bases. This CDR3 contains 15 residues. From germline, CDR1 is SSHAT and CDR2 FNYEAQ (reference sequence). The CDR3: CASSLGAGEFDEQFF. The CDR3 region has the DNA TGTGCTAGCAGCTTAGGAGCGGGGGAGTTCGATGAGCAGTTCTTC.

In nucleotides, the CDR3 is TGTGCCAGCATCGCACTGGGAGCTCTGAGCTCCTACGAGCAGTACTTC. It codes for CASIALGALSSYEQYF. The chain employs TRBV6-1 and TRBJ2-7; weak D call: TRBD2 (5 bases). The CDR3 length is 16 residues. The V and J ends lost 7 bases and 0 bases respectively, with 19 bases between them. CDR1 and CDR2 (germline): MNHNS, SASEGT.

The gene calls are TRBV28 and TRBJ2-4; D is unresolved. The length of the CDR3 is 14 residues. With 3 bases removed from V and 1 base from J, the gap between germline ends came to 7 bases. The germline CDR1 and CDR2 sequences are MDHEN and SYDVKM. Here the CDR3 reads CASSLRRAKNIQYF. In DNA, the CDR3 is TGTGCCAGCAGTTTGCGCAGGGCCAAAAACATTCAGTACTTC.

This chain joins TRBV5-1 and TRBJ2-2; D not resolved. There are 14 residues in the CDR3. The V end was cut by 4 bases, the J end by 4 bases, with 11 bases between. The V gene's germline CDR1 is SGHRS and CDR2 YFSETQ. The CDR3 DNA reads TGCGCCAGCAGCGACGGACCGCCCACCGGGGAGCTGTTTTTT. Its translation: CASSDGPPTGELFF.

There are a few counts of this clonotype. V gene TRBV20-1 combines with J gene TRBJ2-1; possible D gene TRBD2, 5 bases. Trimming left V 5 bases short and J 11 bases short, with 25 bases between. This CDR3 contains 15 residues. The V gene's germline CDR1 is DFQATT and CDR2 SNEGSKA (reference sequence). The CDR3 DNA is TGCAGTGCTCGTAACGGGGAAGCAGGCACGACTAAGCAGTTCTTC. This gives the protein CSARNGEAGTTKQFF.

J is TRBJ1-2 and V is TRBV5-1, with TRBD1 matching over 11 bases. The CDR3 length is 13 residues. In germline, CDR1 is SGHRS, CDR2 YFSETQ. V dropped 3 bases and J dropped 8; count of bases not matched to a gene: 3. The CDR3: CASSSGQGDGYTF. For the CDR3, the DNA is TGCGCCAGCAGCTCGGGACAGGGGGACGGCTACACCTTC.

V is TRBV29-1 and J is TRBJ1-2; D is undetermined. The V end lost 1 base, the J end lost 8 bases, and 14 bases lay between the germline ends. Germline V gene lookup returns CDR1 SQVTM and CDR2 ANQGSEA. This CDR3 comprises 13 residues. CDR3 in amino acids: CSVEGPNREGYTF. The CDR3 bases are TGCAGCGTTGAAGGCCCCAATAGGGAGGGCTACACCTTC.

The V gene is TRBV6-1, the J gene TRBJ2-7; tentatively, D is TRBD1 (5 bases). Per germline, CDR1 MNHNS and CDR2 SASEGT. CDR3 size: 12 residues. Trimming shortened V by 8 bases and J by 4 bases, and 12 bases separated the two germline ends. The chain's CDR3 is CASLGPTYEQYF. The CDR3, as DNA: TGTGCCAGCCTGGGGCCTACATACGAGCAGTACTTC.

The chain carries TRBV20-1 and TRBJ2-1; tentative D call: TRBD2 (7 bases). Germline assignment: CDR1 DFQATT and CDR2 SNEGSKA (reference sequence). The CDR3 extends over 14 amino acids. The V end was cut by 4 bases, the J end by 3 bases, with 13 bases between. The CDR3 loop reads CSATGLGGYNEQFF. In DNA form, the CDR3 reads TGCAGTGCTACAGGACTAGGGGGCTACAATGAGCAGTTCTTC.

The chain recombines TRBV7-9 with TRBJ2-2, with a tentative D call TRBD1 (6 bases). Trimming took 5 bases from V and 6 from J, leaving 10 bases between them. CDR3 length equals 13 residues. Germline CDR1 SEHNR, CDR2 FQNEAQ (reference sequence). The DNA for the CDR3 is TGTGCCAGCAGCGAACAGGGTCCCGGGGAGCTGTTTTTT. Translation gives CASSEQGPGELFF.

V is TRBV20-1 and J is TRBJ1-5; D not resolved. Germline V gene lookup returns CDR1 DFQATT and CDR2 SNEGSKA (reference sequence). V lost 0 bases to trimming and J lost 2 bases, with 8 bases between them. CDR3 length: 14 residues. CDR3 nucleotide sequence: TGCAGTGCTAGAGATCGTATGGGCAATCAGCCCCAGCATTTT. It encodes CSARDRMGNQPQHF.

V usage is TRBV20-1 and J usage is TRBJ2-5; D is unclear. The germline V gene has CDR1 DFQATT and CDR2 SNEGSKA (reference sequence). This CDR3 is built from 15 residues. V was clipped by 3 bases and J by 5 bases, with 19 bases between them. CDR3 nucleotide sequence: TGCAGTGCTAGGTTGCCGTGGACCGACTGGGAGACCCAGTACTTC. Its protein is CSARLPWTDWETQYF.

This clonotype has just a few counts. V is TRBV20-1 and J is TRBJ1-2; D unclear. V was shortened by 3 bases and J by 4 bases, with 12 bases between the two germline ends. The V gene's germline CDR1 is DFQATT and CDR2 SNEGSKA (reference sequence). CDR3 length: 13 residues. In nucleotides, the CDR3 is TGCAGTGCTAGGACCTCGAGCAGCTATGGCTACACCTTC. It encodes CSARTSSSYGYTF.